This T cell receptor (beta chain) was recorded in a study of Graves' ophthalmopathy and Graves' hyperthyroidism (dated by TCRdb to 2017 to 2018). In terms of the full investigation: Peripheral blood was collected at initial diagnosis, prior to any treatment. To tell Graves' ophthalmopathy apart from Graves' hyperthyroidism, and to predict which patients would progress to ophthalmopathy, the study relied on TCR beta repertoire signatures. In total, 120 to 150 blood samples were TCR-sequenced: 40 to 45 ophthalmopathy, some 80 hyperthyroidism and roughly 17 hyperthyroidism-to-ophthalmopathy patients. To explore V-J signatures that separate ophthalmopathy from hyperthyroidism, a discovery set of about a hundred patients was enrolled, consisting of 40 to 45 with ophthalmopathy and approximately 60 with stable hyperthyroidism. The independent validation cohort included about 19 hyperthyroidism patients plus 17 patients who later progressed from hyperthyroidism to ophthalmopathy. T-cell repertoires of thyroid tissue and blood were compared in six hyperthyroidism patients. Following sampling, methimazole starting at 30 mg daily was administered to hyperthyroidism patients, and high-dose intravenous methylprednisolone was administered to ophthalmopathy patients. Study-wide findings and limitations: Ophthalmopathy was separated from stable hyperthyroidism by the 13-signature model with 85% to 90% sensitivity and about 81% specificity in cross-validation and with 80%/75% in the test set. In validation, the model predicted ophthalmopathy progression with 70.59% sensitivity and around 72% specificity; around twelve predicted patients were CT-confirmed with GO in a median of approximately six months. Sample size was not predetermined statistically, and investigators were not blinded to group allocation. Most of the expanded thyroid clonotypes with a frequency above 0.001 were also detected in blood, and it was suggested that the thyroid immune response may be reflected by blood repertoires.

Ophthalmopathy patients were characterized by moderately to severely active disease, a Clinical Activity Score of at least 3, a NOSPECS grade of at least 4, and a disease duration under 3 months. Patients with other autoimmune diseases, uncontrolled infections, pregnancy or lactation were excluded. Clinical symptoms, serum thyroxine, TRAb, thyroid ultrasound and orbital computed tomography formed the basis of the diagnosis. Ficoll-Paque density gradient centrifugation was used to isolate PBMCs from approximately 10 ml of fresh peripheral blood. Total RNA was extracted with Trizol reagent and quality-checked on an Agilent 2100 Bioanalyzer. This clonotype was recorded a few times. Its antigen remains undetermined. The record has no base qualities; no much larger clone is one base away. For repertoire sequencing, the TCR beta CDR3 regions were amplified from RNA transcripts. The first round of RT-PCR was done with HTBI primers and the Qiagen OneStep RT-PCR kit, and was followed by a second round of multiplex PCR, then size selection and purification. The libraries underwent paired-end sequencing with 100 bp reads on an Illumina HiSeq2000. On the authors' methods: SOAPnuke was used for read processing, and reads with adapters, uncalled bases, a mean Phred below 15, or no exact constant-primer or identifier match were discarded. High-quality paired reads were merged with COPE v1.2.5. Each unique nucleotide sequence was defined as a clonotype, and clonotypes were aligned to IMGT TRB V, D and J references with MiTCR v1.1. Analysis was restricted to V-J combinations with a frequency above 0.0001, which covered roughly 99% of repertoires. A TCR clonal expansion and chaos score per V-J combination was defined as the ratio of F50 clonal expansion to chaos observed in the TCRdist matrix. Welch's t-statistics and random forest were used to reduce the features to about a dozen V-J combinations, which were then used as input to a naive Bayes classifier. The similarity between thyroid and blood repertoires was quantified using the Morisita-Horn index. TCRdb redid the processing of the public reads, applying fastp at Q25 and MiXCR, and retained in-frame beta chains. Here each entry gathers all rows of one CDR3 protein and keeps the most common genes and DNA. In this record, the V and J calls reflect TCRdb's handling and not the investigators' own analysis. This sample gives 200,000 to 250,000 distinct CDR3 sequences in total; 40% to 50% of them show up just once. The top ten hold 40% to 55% of the sample.

Sequencing was performed on peripheral blood. The TCR originated in an adult man with Graves' ophthalmopathy.

The bases read TGTGCCAGCAGGCGGACAGAGGACGGCACTGAAGCTTTCTTT. Its protein reads: CASRRTEDGTEAFF. The sequence is built from TRBV12-3 or TRBV12-4 and TRBJ1-1; the D gene is perhaps TRBD1, on 6 matching bases. At the junction V is shortened by 6 bases and J by 4 bases, with 15 bases in between. The CDR3 covers 14 residues, taking in both the cysteine and the phenylalanine. Of the read, only the CDR3 DNA is kept; its 42 bases are in frame from base 1.